A selection of T cell receptor beta chains follows, all from one sample in a study of blood T cell repertoires in COVID-19. Produced via immunoSEQ multiplex PCR; TCRdb's table is partial and in-frame only. Of under 250,000 clones listed, roughly 85% are singletons. What was sequenced was peripheral blood. The receptors were sampled from a woman in her seventies with COVID-19, enrolled during active disease. Both conserved end residues are trimmed from each CDR3. A D gene is named only where the DNA matches it firmly.

>TRBJ1-1|.|TRBV11-3
ASSLEQGTEAF
>TRBJ2-2|.|TRBV9
ASSVEARLNTGELF
>TRBJ2-5|TRBD2|TRBV7-2
ASSLELAEETQY
>TRBJ1-1|.|TRBV3-1/TRBV3-2
ASSQDRYRVGFTEAF
>TRBJ2-1|TRBD2|TRBV19
ASSIGAGTGGYNEQF
>TRBJ1-6|.|TRBV7-8
ASSLGGDNSPLH
>TRBJ1-5|.|TRBV7-2
ASSGQFNQPQH
>TRBJ1-1|.|TRBV6-2/TRBV6-3
ASSTEGRAF
>TRBJ1-1|.|TRBV2
ASSVISAPNTEAF
>TRBJ2-1|TRBD2|TRBV25-1
ASSELAGGLGNEQF
>TRBJ2-1|.|TRBV9
ASSTRGGELYNEQF
>TRBJ1-1|.|TRBV3-1/TRBV3-2
ASSQKGALDTEAF
>TRBJ1-1|.|TRBV7-9
ASSLALRGEAF
>TRBJ2-7|TRBD2|TRBV7-2
ASSSGGEGTAADEQY
>TRBJ1-2|.|TRBV6-6
AILPRGSSTDGYT
>TRBJ2-3|TRBD1|TRBV28
ASSPRQGARIDTQY
>TRBJ2-2|TRBD1|TRBV6-5
ASEAGGGGELF
>TRBJ2-2|.|TRBV3-1/TRBV3-2
ASSQYITGPAHTGELF
>TRBJ1-6|TRBD1|TRBV6-5
ASSYSSDRGSTPLH
>TRBJ1-1|.|TRBV6-5
ASTPREGPWAF
>TRBJ1-6|.|TRBV27
ASSLGGSSYNSPLH
>TRBJ2-7|.|TRBV24-1
ATSKESEQY
>TRBJ2-3|TRBD2|TRBV20-1
SASVVGSGTKGADTQY
>TRBJ1-1|.|TRBV4-3
ASSRRGGTEAF
>TRBJ1-2|.|TRBV18
ASSPDGQYGYT
>TRBJ2-1|TRBD1|TRBV5-6
ASSSGTGSYNEQF
>TRBJ2-3|.|TRBV7-3
ASGPSGDDTQY
>TRBJ2-1|TRBD2|TRBV4-2
ASSQYLLEREGLHEQF
>TRBJ1-4|.|TRBV7-9
ASSLDRQAAEKLF
>TRBJ1-2|.|TRBV7-8
ASSLTDRPNYGYT
>TRBJ2-1|.|TRBV21-1
ASSKSRLGIPHEQF
>TRBJ1-2|.|TRBV3-1/TRBV3-2
ASSTRTKPNYGYT
>TRBJ1-5|.|TRBV2
ASTFERGGGQPQH
>TRBJ2-3|.|TRBV18
ASSPGTPRGADTQY
>TRBJ1-6|.|TRBV11-2
ASSSLRSYNSPLH
>TRBJ1-2|.|TRBV27
ASSQSLYYGYT
>TRBJ2-7|TRBD2|TRBV4-2
ASSQGGRESYEQY
>TRBJ1-6|TRBD1|TRBV6-5
AIQGANNSPLH
>TRBJ2-7|.|TRBV7-2
ASSFYTRAYEQY
>TRBJ2-3|.|TRBV3-1/TRBV3-2
ASSQEGSGHTDTQY
>TRBJ2-1|TRBD2|TRBV12-3/TRBV12-4
ASRLTSRNEQF
>TRBJ2-7|TRBD1|TRBV18
ASSPSLRDRGIYEQY
>TRBJ2-7|.|TRBV7-6
ASSLGGPLQYAYEQY
>TRBJ2-3|TRBD2|TRBV29-1
SAYPTSGTGEYTQY
>TRBJ1-6|TRBD1|TRBV12-3/TRBV12-4
ASRSSGGWALH
>TRBJ1-3|.|TRBV6-1
ASSEQGPGNTIY
>TRBJ1-2|TRBD1|TRBV18
ASSPEMTGVGYT
>TRBJ1-1|.|TRBV27
ASSLRGGANTEAF